The next 9 T cell receptor beta chains were all read from a single sample in a study of Graves' ophthalmopathy and Graves' hyperthyroidism. Scientists amplified the TCR beta CDR3 regions from RNA transcripts. First-round RT-PCR used HTBI primers; second-round multiplex PCR followed. TCRdb passed the multiplex PCR reads through MiXCR, listing each CDR3 protein once. The data contain around 660,000 distinct CDR3 sequences, just over 40% of them singletons. Sequencing was carried out using peripheral blood. The source is an adult man with Graves' ophthalmopathy.

The rearrangement uses TRBV24-1 and TRBJ1-2; 10 bases fit TRBD1. Germline CDR1 KGHDR, CDR2 SFDVKD. CDR3 length equals 16 residues. J gave up 3 bases and V 4 bases, and 7 bases lay outside the gene matches. Written as DNA, the CDR3 is TGTGCCACCAGTGACCATCGGACAGGGGGGGACTATGGCTACACCTTC. Translation gives CATSDHRTGGDYGYTF.

The chain couples TRBV5-1 to TRBJ2-7, with D tentatively TRBD1 (5 bases). Trimming removed 3 bases from V and 5 bases from J, with 18 bases in between. This CDR3 has 15 residues. CDR1 is SGHRS and CDR2 is YFSETQ in the germline V gene. The CDR3 DNA is TGCGCCAGCAGCTCAAGACAGACGAGAGGAGACGAGCAGTACTTC. Amino acid sequence: CASSSRQTRGDEQYF. Variable domain in full (rest from reference TRBV5-1 and TRBJ2-7): KAGVTQTPRYLIKTRGQQVTLSCSPISGHRSVSWYQQTPGQGLQFLFEYFSETQRNKGNFPGRFSGRQFSNSRSEMNVSTLELGDSALYLCASSSRQTRGDEQYFGPGTRLTVT.

Concerning this clonotype: A much larger clone is a single base away; this may be a read error. The rearrangement links TRBV11-2 to TRBJ1-1; D ambiguous. The V gene's germline CDR1 is SGHAT and CDR2 FQNNGV. The CDR3 totals 14 residues. Written as DNA, the CDR3 is TGTGCCAGGAGCTTACAACCCTCGAGCACTGAAGCTTTCTTT. Its translation is CARSLQPSSTEAFF.

The chain links TRBV7-6 to TRBJ2-2, with TRBD2 identical over 8 bases. The V and J ends lost 5 bases and 0 bases, in that order; junction bases with no gene match: 8. This CDR3 has 17 amino acids. Germline CDR1 SGHVS, CDR2 FNYEAQ. CDR3 nucleotide sequence: TGTGCCAGCAGCCAAGAAACTAGCGGCGCGAACACCGGGGAGCTGTTTTTT. It yields the protein CASSQETSGANTGELFF.

At least ten counts were recorded for this clonotype. The chain links TRBV7-8 to TRBJ1-2; D unresolved. From germline, CDR1 is SGHVS and CDR2 FQNEAQ. CDR3 length: 12 amino acids. V was trimmed by 1 base and J by 7 bases, leaving 7 bases between them. CDR3 in DNA: TGTGCCAGCAGCTTAGTAGGGTCTGGCTACACCTTC. It codes for CASSLVGSGYTF.

The CDR3 DNA is TGTGCCAGCAGCTTAGCGTGGGGGCCCGGGGAGACCCAGTACTTC. This encodes CASSLAWGPGETQYF. The chain carries TRBV7-8 and TRBJ2-5; D might be TRBD1 (6 bases). The germline gives CDR1 SGHVS, CDR2 FQNEAQ. The CDR3 has 15 amino acids. The V gene lost 0 bases and the J gene lost 5 bases, with 13 bases spanning the gap.

This clonotype was detected many times. The V and J genes are TRBV2 and TRBJ2-5; D is unresolved. Germline CDR1 is SNHLY and CDR2 is FYNNEI. Trimming left V 4 bases short and J 5 bases short, with 11 bases between. CDR3 length equals 13 residues. CDR3 sequence reads: CASSADSRETQYF. CDR3 in DNA: TGTGCCAGCAGTGCCGATTCTAGGGAGACCCAGTACTTC.

In nucleotides, the CDR3 is TGTGCCAGTGCAGGGGAGTTCCAGCCCCAGCATTTT. This gives the protein CASAGEFQPQHF. V usage is TRBV2 and J usage is TRBJ1-5; tentative D call: TRBD1 (6 bases). Germline V gene sequence: CDR1 SNHLY, CDR2 FYNNEI. V lost 9 bases and J lost 7, with 13 bases in between. CDR3 length equals 12 residues.

This clonotype occurred many times. The chain uses TRBV19 and TRBJ1-5; D unresolved. Germline values: CDR1 LNHDA, CDR2 SQIVND (reference sequence). CDR3 size: 14 residues. The V gene lost 3 bases and the J gene lost 4 bases, with 10 bases spanning the gap. DNA for the CDR3: TGTGCCAGTAGTATGACCGGGAATAATCAGCCCCAGCATTTT. Its protein product is CASSMTGNNQPQHF. The entire variable domain, with the rest obtained from reference TRBV19 and TRBJ1-5, is as follows: DGGITQSPKYLFRKEGQNVTLSCEQNLNHDAMYWYRQDPGQGLRLIYYSQIVNDFQKGDIAEGYSVSREKKESFPLTVTSAQKNPTAFYLCASSMTGNNQPQHFGDGTRLSIL.